Sequencing of this TCR beta chain was carried out in a study of blood T cell repertoires in COVID-19. After removal of 4 bases from V and 4 bases from J, the junction contained 4 bases not matched to a gene. This CDR3 region has 14 residues. The germline CDR1 and CDR2 sequences are SGHKS and YYEKEE (reference sequence). Data came from immunoSEQ multiplex PCR; TCRdb stores just in-frame clones and leaves some out. The sample has about 72,000 clones; roughly 87% are singletons. The genes are TRBV5-5 and TRBJ2-5; TRBD1 matches 10 bases. The TCR sequence derives from a middle-aged man with acute or convalescent COVID-19. Sequenced material: peripheral blood. The CDR3 loop reads CASSHDRGRETQYF. The CDR3 DNA sequence: TGTGCCAGCAGCCATGACAGGGGGCGAGAGACCCAGTACTTC.